This TCR beta chain was obtained from a study of T-cell reconstitution after alpha-beta-depleted transplantation in children. The CDR3 contains 15 residues. Trimming cost V 4 bases and J 3 bases; bases outside gene matches: 5. Per the germline V gene, CDR1 is SEHNR and CDR2 is FQNEAQ (reference sequence). This clonotype has only a few counts. Library preparation (for TCRbeta) was performed with unique molecular identifiers. Using its own MiXCR run on the PCR reads, TCRdb lists one record per CDR3 protein. The data show about 610,000 distinct CDR3 sequences, approximately 10% seen once. This clonotype originated in a human donor who donated a stem cell graft to a child with acute myeloid leukemia. The sample consisted of PBMCs from the stem cell graft donor, taken from the stem cell graft. V and J are TRBV7-9 and TRBJ2-2; 7 positions match TRBD2. The CDR3, as DNA: TGTGCCAGCAGCTCCACTAGCGCTTACACCGGGGAGCTGTTTTTT. Its protein is CASSSTSAYTGELFF. The entire variable domain, with the rest obtained from reference TRBV7-9 and TRBJ2-2, is as follows: DTGVSQNPRHKITKRGQNVTFRCDPISEHNRLYWYRQTLGQGPEFLTYFQNEAQLEKSRLLSDRFSAERPKGSFSTLEIQRTEQGDSAMYLCASSSTSAYTGELFFGEGSRLTVL.